These T cell receptor beta chains were read from a single sample in a study of cytomegalovirus exposure and HLA in healthy donors. TCRdb keeps only in-frame clones here, not all; method: immunoSEQ multiplex PCR. Of about 160,000 clones listed, 75% to 85% are singletons. Material for sequencing was PBMCs. Every receptor here comes from a man aged 30-40 years in good health and CMV-seronegative. Both conserved end residues are part of each CDR3. The D gene is left open where the match is weak. Clone size appears in some rows only: once, few, many, or a class for an expanded clone.

J | V | D | size | DNA | CDR3
TRBJ1-6 | TRBV30 | TRBD1 | - | TGTGCCTGGAGTGTGTGGGGACAGGGGAATTCACCCCTCCACTTT | CAWSVWGQGNSPLHF
TRBJ2-3 | TRBV4-1 | - | - | TGCGCCAGCAGCTCCTACATCCCAGCGGAGGGATATACAGATACGCAGTATTTT | CASSSYIPAEGYTDTQYF
TRBJ2-2 | TRBV9 | TRBD2 | few | TGTGCCAGCAGCGTAGCTGGGGCGGGAGGACCCACCGGGGAGCTGTTTTTT | CASSVAGAGGPTGELFF
TRBJ2-5 | TRBV2 | - | - | TGTGCCAGCAGTGGTCCAGGGTTGTGGGAGACCCAGTACTTC | CASSGPGLWETQYF
TRBJ2-7 | TRBV9 | TRBD1 | - | TGTGCCAGCAGCGTAGGGGACAGGGGCTCCTACGAGCAGTACTTC | CASSVGDRGSYEQYF
TRBJ1-1 | TRBV5-6 | - | - | TGTGCCAGCAGCTTGCTGGGGAGGGGACCGAACACTGAAGCTTTCTTT | CASSLLGRGPNTEAFF
TRBJ2-7 | TRBV13 | - | - | TGTGCCAGCAGCTCCCAGCCGTCTACAGGGCAGTACTTC | CASSSQPSTGQYF
TRBJ1-1 | TRBV7-3 | - | - | TGTGCCAGCAGCTTAAATTTCAGGGGTTCTGAAGCTTTCTTT | CASSLNFRGSEAFF
TRBJ2-7 | TRBV7-9 | TRBD1 | - | TGTGCCAGCAGCTTGGGACAGGGGTCGTGGGAGCAGTACTTC | CASSLGQGSWEQYF
TRBJ2-6 | TRBV27 | TRBD2 | - | TGTGCCAGCAGGACAAATAGCGGGAGGAGCTCTGGGGCCAACGTCCTGACTTTC | CASRTNSGRSSGANVLTF
TRBJ2-1 | TRBV30 | - | - | TGTGCCTGGATACCGCTAGCGCTAACCCGGCAGTTCTTC | CAWIPLALTRQFF
TRBJ2-7 | TRBV27 | TRBD2 | - | TGTGCCAGCAGTCGCTTCCTCATAGCGGGGGGGATGGGCGAGCAGTACTTC | CASSRFLIAGGMGEQYF
TRBJ2-1 | TRBV29-1 | TRBD2 | - | TGCAGCGTTGGCTTGGGACAAGGGGCTAGCGGGAGAGATGAGCAGTTCTTC | CSVGLGQGASGRDEQFF
TRBJ2-1 | TRBV28 | - | once | TGTGCCAGCAGTTTATGCAGAGGGAGTTACAATGAGCAGTTCTTC | CASSLCRGSYNEQFF
TRBJ2-1 | TRBV28 | TRBD2 | once | TGTGCCAGCAGTTTTCTAGCGGGAGACCACAATGAGCAGTTCTTC | CASSFLAGDHNEQFF
TRBJ2-3 | TRBV28 | TRBD1 | - | TGTGCCACCCGACAGGGGGGATCCACAGATACGCAGTATTTT | CATRQGGSTDTQYF
TRBJ2-7 | TRBV28 | TRBD1 | - | TGTGCCAGCAAAAGACAGGGGGGCCACGAGCAGTACTTC | CASKRQGGHEQYF
TRBJ1-6 | TRBV9 | TRBD1 | few | TGTGCCAGCAGCGCCGAGGGACAGTCCTATAATTCACCCCTCCACTTT | CASSAEGQSYNSPLHF
TRBJ2-1 | TRBV11-3 | - | - | TGTGCCAGCAGCCTGGGACTCTACAATGAGCAGTTCTTC | CASSLGLYNEQFF
TRBJ2-3 | TRBV30 | TRBD1 | - | TGTGCCGGCCGTTACTTACAGGGGGCTAAATCCCCAGATACGCAGTATTTT | CAGRYLQGAKSPDTQYF